Detailed here is one T cell receptor beta chain. CDR1 is SGHAT, CDR2 FQNNGV, per germline. The CDR3 totals 15 residues. V gave up 1 base and J gave up 3 bases; unmatched junction bases: 3. Constant-region reverse primers amplified full-length variable regions, followed by semi-nested Nested Universal Primer A PCR. TCRdb reprocessed the 5' RACE reads with MiXCR, giving one entry per CDR3 protein. The table records thousands of distinct CDR3 sequences, roughly three fifths of them present only once. The sorted Tregs were CD4+CD25+CD127-/low cells. Sequencing was performed on Tregs sorted from a lymph node. The clonotype was recovered from a female donor with breast cancer. V is TRBV11-2 and J is TRBJ2-1; 7 bases align to TRBD2. DNA of the CDR3: TGTGCCAGCAGCTTAGTCGGCGGGAGCTACAATGAGCAGTTCTTC. It is translated as CASSLVGGSYNEQFF. The whole variable domain, filled in from reference TRBV11-2 and TRBJ2-1, reads EAGVAQSPRYKIIEKRQSVAFWCNPISGHATLYWYQQILGQGPKLLIQFQNNGVVDDSQLPKDRFSAERLKGVDSTLKIQPAKLEDSAVYLCASSLVGGSYNEQFFGPGTRLTVL.